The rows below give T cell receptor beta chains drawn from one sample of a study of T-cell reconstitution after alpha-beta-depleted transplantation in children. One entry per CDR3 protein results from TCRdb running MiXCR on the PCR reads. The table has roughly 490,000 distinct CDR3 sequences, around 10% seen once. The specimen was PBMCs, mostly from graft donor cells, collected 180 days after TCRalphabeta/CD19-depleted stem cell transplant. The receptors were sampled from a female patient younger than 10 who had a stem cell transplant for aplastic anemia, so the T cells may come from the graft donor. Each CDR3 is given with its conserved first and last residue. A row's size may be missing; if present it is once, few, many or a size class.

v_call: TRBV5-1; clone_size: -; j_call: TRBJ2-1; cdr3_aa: CASSYGQGNYNEQFF
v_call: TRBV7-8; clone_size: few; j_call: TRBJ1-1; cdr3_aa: CASSSDRAGAEAFF
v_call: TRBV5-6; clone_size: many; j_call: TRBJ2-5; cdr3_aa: CASSLWFGREVETQYF
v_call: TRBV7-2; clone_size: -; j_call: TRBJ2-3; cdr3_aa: CASSLELAGGTDTQYF
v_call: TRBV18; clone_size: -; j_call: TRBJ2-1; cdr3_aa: CASSRPSTEQFF
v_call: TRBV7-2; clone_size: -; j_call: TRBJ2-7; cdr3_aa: CASSLVGRPLYEQYF
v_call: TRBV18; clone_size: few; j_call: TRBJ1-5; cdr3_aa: CASSPRQRGHQPQHF
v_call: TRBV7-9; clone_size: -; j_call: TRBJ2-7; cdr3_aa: CASSLGSAEQYF
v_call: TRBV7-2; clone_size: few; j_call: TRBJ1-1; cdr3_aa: CASSIRTGRLNTEAFF
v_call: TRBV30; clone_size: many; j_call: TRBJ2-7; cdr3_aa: CAWSPSNEQYF
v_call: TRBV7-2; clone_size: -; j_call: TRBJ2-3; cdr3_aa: CASSLAVGLAIPDTQYF
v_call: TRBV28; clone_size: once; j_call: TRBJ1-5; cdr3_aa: CASSPWIQPQHF
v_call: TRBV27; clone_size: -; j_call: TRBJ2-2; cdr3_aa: CASSPNPFDTNGELFF
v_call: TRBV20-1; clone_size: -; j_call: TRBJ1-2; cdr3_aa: CSARAGVGYGYTF
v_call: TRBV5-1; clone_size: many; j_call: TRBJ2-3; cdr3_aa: CASSLEPGTDTQYF
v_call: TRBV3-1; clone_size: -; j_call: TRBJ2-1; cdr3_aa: CASSRTSNYNEQFF
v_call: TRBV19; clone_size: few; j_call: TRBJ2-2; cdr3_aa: CASSIIVRALGTGELFF